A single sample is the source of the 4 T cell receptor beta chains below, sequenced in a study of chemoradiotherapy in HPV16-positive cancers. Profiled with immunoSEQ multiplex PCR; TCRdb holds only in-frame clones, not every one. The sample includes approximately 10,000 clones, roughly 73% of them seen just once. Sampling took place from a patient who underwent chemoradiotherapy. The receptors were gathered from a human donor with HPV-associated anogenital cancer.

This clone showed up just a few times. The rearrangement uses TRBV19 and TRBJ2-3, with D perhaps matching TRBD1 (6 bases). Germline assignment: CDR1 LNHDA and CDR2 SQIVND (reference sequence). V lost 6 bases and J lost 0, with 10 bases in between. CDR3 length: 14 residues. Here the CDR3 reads CASRRQASTDTQYF. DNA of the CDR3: TGTGCCAGTAGACGACAGGCTAGCACAGATACGCAGTATTTT. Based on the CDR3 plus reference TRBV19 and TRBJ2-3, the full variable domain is DGGITQSPKYLFRKEGQNVTLSCEQNLNHDAMYWYRQDPGQGLRLIYYSQIVNDFQKGDIAEGYSVSREKKESFPLTVTSAQKNPTAFYLCASRRQASTDTQYFGPGTRLTVL.

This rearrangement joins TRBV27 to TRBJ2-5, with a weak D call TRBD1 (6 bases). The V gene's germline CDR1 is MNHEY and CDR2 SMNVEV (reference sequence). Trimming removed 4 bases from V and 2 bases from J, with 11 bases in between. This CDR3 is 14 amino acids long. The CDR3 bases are TGTGCCAGCAGTTCCGGACAGCCTCAAGAGACCCAGTACTTC. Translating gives CASSSGQPQETQYF.

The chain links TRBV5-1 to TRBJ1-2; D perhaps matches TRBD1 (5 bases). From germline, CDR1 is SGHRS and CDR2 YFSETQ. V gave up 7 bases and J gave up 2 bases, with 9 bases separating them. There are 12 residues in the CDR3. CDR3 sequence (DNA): TGCGCCAGCGGGCCAGGGAACTATGGCTACACCTTC. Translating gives CASGPGNYGYTF.

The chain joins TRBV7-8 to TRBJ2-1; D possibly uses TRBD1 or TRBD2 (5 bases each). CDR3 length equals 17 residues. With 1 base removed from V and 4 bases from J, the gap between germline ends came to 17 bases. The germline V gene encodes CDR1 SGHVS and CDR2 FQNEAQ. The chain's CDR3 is CASSLVTGTERYNEQFF. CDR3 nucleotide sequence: TGTGCCAGCAGCTTAGTTACCGGGACGGAGAGATACAATGAGCAGTTCTTC.